This TCR beta chain is from a study of blood T cells in healthy people across ages. With respect to this clonotype: The antigen is not known.

PCR was performed a second time for about 7 to 11 cycles using a sample-barcoded 5' primer and a J-beta primer mix. A 12-random-nucleotide template-switch adaptor tagged each cDNA molecule. TCRdb processed the 5' RACE reads anew with MiXCR; each CDR3 protein has one entry. The table records about 1 million distinct CDR3 sequences, 35% to 50% of them present only once. Whole-study findings and limits: There was a strong correlation between TCR beta diversity and naive T cell percentage.

This CDR3 comprises 16 residues. CDR1 is MNHEY, CDR2 SVGAGI, per germline. Input material: blood. This receptor was identified in a woman in her sixties or seventies in good health. The V and J genes are TRBV6-5 and TRBJ2-4; 10 positions agree with TRBD2. The J call may be mistaken, given a closer DNA end match to TRBJ2-5. CDR3 nucleotide sequence: TGTGCCAGCAGTTATTCGAGCGGGAGGGCGGGGGAGACCCAGTACTTC. It is translated as CASSYSSGRAGETQYF.